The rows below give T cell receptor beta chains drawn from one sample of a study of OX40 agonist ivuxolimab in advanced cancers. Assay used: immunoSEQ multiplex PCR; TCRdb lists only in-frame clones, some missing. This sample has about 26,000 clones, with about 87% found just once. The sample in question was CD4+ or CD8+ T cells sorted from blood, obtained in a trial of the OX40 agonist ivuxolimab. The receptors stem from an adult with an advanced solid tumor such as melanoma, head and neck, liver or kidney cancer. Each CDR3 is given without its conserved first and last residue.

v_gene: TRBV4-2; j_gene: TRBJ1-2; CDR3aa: ASSQGQVQGVSGYT
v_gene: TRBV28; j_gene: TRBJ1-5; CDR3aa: ASKAGIGKNQPQH
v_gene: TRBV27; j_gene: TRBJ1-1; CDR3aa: ASRAGLMNTEAF
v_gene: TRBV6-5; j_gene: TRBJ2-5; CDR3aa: ASSVGLAEETQY
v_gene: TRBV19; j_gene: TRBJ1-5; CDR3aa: ASSIAGGWSDQPQH
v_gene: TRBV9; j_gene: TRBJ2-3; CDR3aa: ASSVADTQY
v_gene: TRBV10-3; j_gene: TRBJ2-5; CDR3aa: AISERERETQY
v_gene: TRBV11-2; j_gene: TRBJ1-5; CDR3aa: ASSLQGNSNQPQH
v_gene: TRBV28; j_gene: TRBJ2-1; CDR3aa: ASSSETRGSSYNEQF
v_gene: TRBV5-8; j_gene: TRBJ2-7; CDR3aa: ASSLGHLYEQY
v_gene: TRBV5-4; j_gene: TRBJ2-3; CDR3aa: ASRDSSTDTQY
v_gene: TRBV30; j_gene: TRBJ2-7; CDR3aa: AWGETGVEQY
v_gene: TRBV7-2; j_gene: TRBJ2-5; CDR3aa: ASSLVPRRTGLWETQY
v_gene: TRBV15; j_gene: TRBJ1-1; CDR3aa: ATEGDTEAF
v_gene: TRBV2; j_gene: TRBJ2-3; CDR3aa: ASSTGTGWSDTQY
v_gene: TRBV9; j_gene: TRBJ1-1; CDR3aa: ASSVVANTEAF
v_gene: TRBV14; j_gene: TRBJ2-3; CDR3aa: ASSQDAVPRYTDTQY
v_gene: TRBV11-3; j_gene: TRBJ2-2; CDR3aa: ASSGLAGTGELF
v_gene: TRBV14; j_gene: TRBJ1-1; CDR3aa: ASSPGQVTEAF
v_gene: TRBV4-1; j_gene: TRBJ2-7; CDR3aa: ASSQGTDNYEQY
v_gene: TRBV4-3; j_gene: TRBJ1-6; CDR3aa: ASSPPRRVRTYNSPLH
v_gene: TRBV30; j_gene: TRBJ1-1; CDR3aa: AWSVTFTEAF
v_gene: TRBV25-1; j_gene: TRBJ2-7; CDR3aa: ASSELQSNSYEQY
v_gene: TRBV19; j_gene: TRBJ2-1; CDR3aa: ATGLDMVNEQF
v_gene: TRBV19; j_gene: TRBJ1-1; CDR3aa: ASSMAANTEAF
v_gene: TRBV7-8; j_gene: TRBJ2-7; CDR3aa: ASSLESEQY
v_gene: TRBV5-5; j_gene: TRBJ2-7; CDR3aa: ASSLVQLYEQY
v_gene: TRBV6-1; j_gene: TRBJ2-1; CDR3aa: ASRNSDRYNEQF
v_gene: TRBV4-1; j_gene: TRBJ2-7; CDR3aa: ASSQGASGRSSYEQY
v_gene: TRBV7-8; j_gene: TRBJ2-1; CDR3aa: ASSLAGDHPGDEQF
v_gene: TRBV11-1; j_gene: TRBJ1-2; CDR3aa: ASSPGGPFYGYT
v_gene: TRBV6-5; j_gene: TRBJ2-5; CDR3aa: ASSVTGATQETQY
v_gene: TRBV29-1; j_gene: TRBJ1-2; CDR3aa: SVDREGGYT
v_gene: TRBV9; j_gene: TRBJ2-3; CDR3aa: ASSVSGRDTQY
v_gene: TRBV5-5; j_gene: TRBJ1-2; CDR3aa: ASSLGDSPLYGYT
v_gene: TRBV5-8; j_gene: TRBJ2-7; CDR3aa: ASSLAGGTLEQY
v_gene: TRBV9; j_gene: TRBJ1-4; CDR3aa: ASSVDGREAEKLF
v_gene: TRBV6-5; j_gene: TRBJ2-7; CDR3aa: ASNEGATYEQY
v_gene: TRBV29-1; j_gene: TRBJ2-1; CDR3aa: SVVGGIYKAQF
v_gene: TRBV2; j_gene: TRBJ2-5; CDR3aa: ASSGPDHLYQETQY
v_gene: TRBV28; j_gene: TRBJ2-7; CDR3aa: ASRGPDRYEQY
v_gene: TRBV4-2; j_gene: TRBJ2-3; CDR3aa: ASSQDELAGGLGTDTQY
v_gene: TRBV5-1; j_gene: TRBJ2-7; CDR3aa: ASSFAEGTYEQY
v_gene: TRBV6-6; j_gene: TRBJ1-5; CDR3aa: ASRSTGGADQPQH
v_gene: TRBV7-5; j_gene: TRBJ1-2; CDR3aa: ARSLDGGGAGNYGYT
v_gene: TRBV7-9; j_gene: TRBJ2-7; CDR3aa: ASSSGQASYEQY
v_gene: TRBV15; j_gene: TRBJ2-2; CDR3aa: ATSRGRTGTGELF
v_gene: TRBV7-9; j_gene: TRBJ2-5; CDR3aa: ASSSTPVRVGETQY
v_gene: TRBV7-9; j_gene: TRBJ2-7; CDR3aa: ASSLGWEPVEQY
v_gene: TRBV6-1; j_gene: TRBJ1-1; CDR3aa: ASRDLRNTEAF
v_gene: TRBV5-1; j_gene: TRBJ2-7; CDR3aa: ASSLARGSYEQY
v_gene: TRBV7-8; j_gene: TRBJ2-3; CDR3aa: ASSLVAAGNTDTQY
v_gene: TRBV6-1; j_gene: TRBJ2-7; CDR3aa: ASFTAQGSYEQY
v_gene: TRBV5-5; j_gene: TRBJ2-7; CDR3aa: ASSQFYDYHYEQY
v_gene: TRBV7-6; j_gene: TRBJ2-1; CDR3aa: ASSLGTSSNEQF